This TCR beta chain was recorded in a study of blood T cell repertoires in COVID-19. Study-wide background: There were acute and convalescent COVID-19 samples, and they came from the United States, Italy and Spain.

The CDR3 sequence is 16 residues long. Looked up from germline, CDR1 is KGHSH and CDR2 is LQKENI. V was clipped by 0 bases and J by 12 bases; unmatched bases: 11. In the authors' workflow: The assay estimated nucleated cells by amplifying reference gene primers. TCRdb keeps only in-frame clones here, not all; method: immunoSEQ multiplex PCR. The V and J calls and the clone size are those of that table, but D and trimming were determined from the DNA. The data contain 260,000 or so clones, around 89% of them singletons. Input material: PBMCs or T cells enriched from blood (not recorded which). The clonotype comes from a woman aged 40 to 50 with acute COVID-19. The J gene is TRBJ2-1, the V gene TRBV18; TRBD2 matches at 10 bases. CDR3 sequence (DNA): TGTGCCAGCTCACCACCAATGGCTAGCGGGAGACGTCGGCAGTTCTTC. Its translation is CASSPPMASGRRRQFF.